A selection of T cell receptor beta chains follows, all from one sample in a study of cytomegalovirus exposure and HLA in healthy donors. Generated by immunoSEQ multiplex PCR, the TCRdb table keeps only in-frame clones and is missing some. The sample carries under 45,000 clones, 60% to 85% recorded once. What was sequenced was PBMCs. These receptor sequences come from a man younger than 40 in good health and CMV-seronegative. Each CDR3 is given with its conserved first and last residue. A D gene is named only where the DNA matches it firmly. The size of a clone is reported for some rows only, either as once, few or many, or as a class for expanded clones.

TRBJ2-3 | NA | NA | TRBV28 | TGTGCCAGCAGTTTACGCGGTCACACTGGGGATACGCAGTATTTT | CASSLRGHTGDTQYF
TRBJ1-2 | NA | once | TRBV19 | TGTGCCAGTAGTTATTATGGCTACACCTTC | CASSYYGYTF
TRBJ2-7 | TRBD2 | NA | TRBV27 | TGTGCCAGCAGGAGGACTAGCGGGGGACACGAGCAGTACTTC | CASRRTSGGHEQYF
TRBJ2-3 | TRBD1 | NA | TRBV4-2 | TGTGCCAGCAGCCAAGATGGGACAGGGGTCACAGATACGCAGTATTTT | CASSQDGTGVTDTQYF
TRBJ2-5 | TRBD2 | NA | TRBV6-4 | TGTGCCAGCAGCGGTCCTCGGCGGGGGCAAGAGACCCAGTACTTC | CASSGPRRGQETQYF
TRBJ2-5 | TRBD2 | NA | TRBV11-2 | TGTGCCAGCAGCGAACGGGAGGGCCTGTGGGAGACCCAGTACTTC | CASSEREGLWETQYF
TRBJ2-7 | NA | NA | TRBV18 | TGTGCCAGCTCACCAACAGGGACCCGACCAGCCTACGAGCAGTACTTC | CASSPTGTRPAYEQYF
TRBJ2-7 | TRBD2 | NA | TRBV7-2 | TGTGCCAGCAGCTTGGCGGGAGGGGCTGGGGAGCAGTACTTC | CASSLAGGAGEQYF
TRBJ1-3 | NA | NA | TRBV30 | TGTGCCTGGAATTGGGGCACTGGAAACACCATATATTTT | CAWNWGTGNTIYF
TRBJ2-7 | TRBD2 | NA | TRBV5-4 | TGTGCCAGCAGCGCGGGGGGGACTAGTCGGGAGCAGTACTTC | CASSAGGTSREQYF
TRBJ2-7 | TRBD1 | NA | TRBV6-5 | TGTGCCAGCAGTCAAGCGGACAGGAACGAGCAGTACTTC | CASSQADRNEQYF
TRBJ1-2 | TRBD1 | once | TRBV5-6 | TGTGCCAGCAGCCCGGGACTGGGGACAGGGGCCAACTATGGCTACACCTTC | CASSPGLGTGANYGYTF
TRBJ2-2 | NA | NA | TRBV9 | TGTGCCAGCAGCGTAGGGACAATCGCCGGGGAGCTGTTTTTT | CASSVGTIAGELFF
TRBJ2-7 | NA | few | TRBV29-1 | TGCAGCGTTGAAAGGTCGGGCAGGGGCGTTAACGAGCAGTACTTC | CSVERSGRGVNEQYF
TRBJ1-2 | TRBD1 | NA | TRBV2 | TGTGCCACCGAGGGGGGACAGGGGTTAGCTAACTATGGCTACACCTTC | CATEGGQGLANYGYTF
TRBJ2-3 | TRBD2 | NA | TRBV7-6 | TGTGCCAGCAGCCCACTTGGACTAGCGGGTCGGACAGATACGCAGTATTTT | CASSPLGLAGRTDTQYF
TRBJ2-1 | NA | NA | TRBV4-3 | TGCGCCAGCAGCCGCTCGGACTTCTACAATGAGCAGTTCTTC | CASSRSDFYNEQFF
TRBJ2-5 | NA | few | TRBV6-6 | TGTGCCAGCAGTTATTACCTAGTAGGGAGGGGGGAGACCCAGTACTTC | CASSYYLVGRGETQYF
TRBJ1-1 | NA | NA | TRBV18 | TGTGCCAGCTCACCTTCGGGGAACACTGAAGCTTTCTTT | CASSPSGNTEAFF
TRBJ1-1 | TRBD1 | NA | TRBV6-6 | TGTGCCAGCAGACGACAGGGTGCTGGGGACACTGAAGCTTTCTTT | CASRRQGAGDTEAFF
TRBJ2-1 | NA | NA | TRBV30 | TGTGCCTGGAGTGTAAAGGACACCCACCCCTACAATGAGCAGTTCTTC | CAWSVKDTHPYNEQFF
TRBJ1-2 | NA | NA | TRBV28 | TGTGCCAGCTTTTGGGAGAACCGGGGTGGCTACACCTTC | CASFWENRGGYTF
TRBJ2-7 | TRBD1 | NA | TRBV7-2 | TGTGCCAGCAGCCCACAGGGGGTCTCCTACGAGCAGTACTTC | CASSPQGVSYEQYF
TRBJ1-5 | NA | NA | TRBV10-3 | TGTGCCATCAGTGAGTCCAGGGGAGGGAGTTCTGGTAGCAATCAGCCCCAGCATTTT | CAISESRGGSSGSNQPQHF
TRBJ1-2 | NA | NA | TRBV6-1 | TGTGCCAGCAGTTCGATGGGCGGGGGCTACACCTTC | CASSSMGGGYTF
TRBJ1-5 | NA | NA | TRBV11-2 | TGTGCCAGCAGCTTAGGAGTCGGGGGAGGTCAGCCCCAGCATTTT | CASSLGVGGGQPQHF
TRBJ2-7 | TRBD1 | NA | TRBV18 | TGTGCCAGCTCACCAGCCCGGGACAGTCTCTACGAGCAGTACTTC | CASSPARDSLYEQYF
TRBJ2-5 | NA | NA | TRBV18 | TGTGCCAGCTCACCGTCGGTGCAGGGTGGGGAGACCCAGTACTTC | CASSPSVQGGETQYF
TRBJ1-1 | NA | NA | TRBV28 | TGTGCCAGCTCACAGGCAGTCCGATACACTGAAGCTTTCTTT | CASSQAVRYTEAFF
TRBJ2-1 | NA | few | TRBV21-1 | TGTGCCAGCAGCAAAGTTGGGCGGGCCTTTACCCTATTACCCTACAATGAGCAGTTCTTC | CASSKVGRAFTLLPYNEQFF
TRBJ2-1 | NA | few | TRBV7-2 | TGTGCCAGCAGCTTGGACTTGTACAATGAGCAGTTCTTC | CASSLDLYNEQFF
TRBJ2-7 | TRBD2 | NA | TRBV5-4 | TGTGCCAGCAGCTTGGGGGGTCTAGCGGGAGGGATCTCCTACGAGCAGTACTTC | CASSLGGLAGGISYEQYF
TRBJ1-2 | NA | NA | TRBV19 | TGTGCCAGTAGTCGTCCTGATTGGAGGGAAGGCTACACCTTC | CASSRPDWREGYTF
TRBJ1-5 | NA | NA | TRBV2 | TGTGCCAGCAGTGGGTCAGGGATGGGGAATCAGCCCCAGCATTTT | CASSGSGMGNQPQHF
TRBJ2-3 | TRBD2 | NA | TRBV4-2 | TGTGCCAGCAGCCAGGGACTAGCGGAGGGGACAGATACGCAGTATTTT | CASSQGLAEGTDTQYF
TRBJ1-6 | NA | NA | TRBV7-3 | TGTGCCAGCAGCTTAATGCAGGGTATAGGTTCACCCCTCCACTTT | CASSLMQGIGSPLHF
TRBJ2-7 | TRBD2 | NA | TRBV28 | TGTGCCAGCAGGAAATCAAGTAGCGGGAGGGCCTACGAGCAGTACTTC | CASRKSSSGRAYEQYF
TRBJ1-1 | NA | once | TRBV7-9 | TGTTCCAGCAGCTTAGAGTCCAGAGAAGCTTTCTTT | CSSSLESREAFF
TRBJ2-7 | NA | NA | TRBV6-1 | TGTGCCAGCAGTGAATCTATCATAACAGGGACCCACGAGCAGTACTTC | CASSESIITGTHEQYF
TRBJ2-4 | TRBD1 | NA | TRBV4-3 | TGCGCCAGCAGCCAAATAACAGGGGAAAACATTCAGTACTTC | CASSQITGENIQYF
TRBJ2-1 | TRBD2 | NA | TRBV6-5 | TGTGCCAGCAGTGGTGTAGCGGGGGTCTACAATGAGCAGTTCTTC | CASSGVAGVYNEQFF